A selection of T cell receptor beta chains follows, all from one sample in a study of blood T cell repertoires in COVID-19. Measured with immunoSEQ multiplex PCR; TCRdb has only the in-frame clones, and not every one. The sample yields 250,000 to 350,000 clones, about nine tenths seen once. Sequencing input: peripheral blood. The receptors originated from a woman aged 45-59 years who had recovered from COVID-19. Both conserved end residues are part of each CDR3. D genes are given only for firm matches. Clone sizes are given selectively: once, few, many, or a class where the clone is expanded.

d_call: TRBD1; clone_size: .; v_call: TRBV19; j_call: TRBJ1-2; cdr3_nt: TGTGCCAGTAGTGCGCAGGGACAGGGAACCCTTGGCTACACCTTC; cdr3_aa: CASSAQGQGTLGYTF
d_call: TRBD2; clone_size: medium-sized; v_call: TRBV19; j_call: TRBJ2-1; cdr3_nt: TGTGCCAGTACCAATAAGGCGGGAGGGCCCAATGAGCAGTTCTTC; cdr3_aa: CASTNKAGGPNEQFF
d_call: .; clone_size: .; v_call: TRBV9; j_call: TRBJ2-3; cdr3_nt: TGTGCCAGCAGTGAGGACTGGACTTCTTGGGGTACGCAGTATTTT; cdr3_aa: CASSEDWTSWGTQYF
d_call: TRBD1; clone_size: .; v_call: TRBV6-5; j_call: TRBJ1-3; cdr3_nt: TGTGCCAGCAAAGAGACAGGGGGCGGAAACACCATATATTTT; cdr3_aa: CASKETGGGNTIYF
d_call: .; clone_size: .; v_call: TRBV5-6; j_call: TRBJ1-2; cdr3_nt: TGTGCCAGCAGCTTGGGGGACAAAGTCCTCTATGGCTACACCTTC; cdr3_aa: CASSLGDKVLYGYTF
d_call: .; clone_size: many; v_call: TRBV27; j_call: TRBJ1-1; cdr3_nt: TGTGCCAGCAGACTGCACGGGGGGAACACTGAAGCTTTCTTT; cdr3_aa: CASRLHGGNTEAFF
d_call: .; clone_size: .; v_call: TRBV19; j_call: TRBJ2-5; cdr3_nt: TGTGCCAGTAGTATTAGAACGTCCGGGACAAAAAGGGGAGAGACCCAGTACTTC; cdr3_aa: CASSIRTSGTKRGETQYF
d_call: .; clone_size: .; v_call: TRBV9; j_call: TRBJ2-4; cdr3_nt: TGTGCCAGCAGCAAAGGTCGGGTGGGGCACTCGGGAAACATTCAGTACTTC; cdr3_aa: CASSKGRVGHSGNIQYF
d_call: TRBD1; clone_size: .; v_call: TRBV11-1; j_call: TRBJ2-7; cdr3_nt: TGTGCCAGCAGTACAGGGGACCTGCACTACGAGCAGTACTTC; cdr3_aa: CASSTGDLHYEQYF
d_call: .; clone_size: .; v_call: TRBV5-1; j_call: TRBJ1-3; cdr3_nt: TGCGCCAGCAGCCTGGAGAGGGGGTCTGGAAACACCATATATTTT; cdr3_aa: CASSLERGSGNTIYF
d_call: .; clone_size: few; v_call: TRBV6-6; j_call: TRBJ1-2; cdr3_nt: TGTGCCAGCAGCCCCGAGGAATATGTTGGCTACACCTTC; cdr3_aa: CASSPEEYVGYTF
d_call: .; clone_size: .; v_call: TRBV21-1; j_call: TRBJ2-4; cdr3_nt: TGTGCCAGCTACGTCCCCTGCCCCGGGATTCTAGCCAAAAACATTCAGTACTTC; cdr3_aa: CASYVPCPGILAKNIQYF
d_call: .; clone_size: .; v_call: TRBV7-3; j_call: TRBJ2-1; cdr3_nt: TGTGCCAGCAGCTCAAAGCGGAGCTCCTACAATGAGCAGTTCTTC; cdr3_aa: CASSSKRSSYNEQFF
d_call: TRBD2; clone_size: .; v_call: TRBV7-2; j_call: TRBJ2-7; cdr3_nt: TGTGCCAGCAGCTTAGGTTGGGGCGGGGGTACCTACGAGCAGTACTTC; cdr3_aa: CASSLGWGGGTYEQYF
d_call: TRBD2; clone_size: .; v_call: TRBV6-5; j_call: TRBJ2-2; cdr3_nt: TGTGCCAGCAGACTTAGCGGGATGAACACCGGGGAGCTGTTTTTT; cdr3_aa: CASRLSGMNTGELFF
d_call: TRBD2; clone_size: .; v_call: TRBV4-3; j_call: TRBJ2-7; cdr3_nt: TGCGCCAGCAGCCAGGTAGCGGGAATTGACGAGCAGTACTTC; cdr3_aa: CASSQVAGIDEQYF
d_call: .; clone_size: .; v_call: TRBV5-6; j_call: TRBJ1-1; cdr3_nt: TGTGCCAGCAGCTTGGAGCGGAGTGAAGCTTTCTTT; cdr3_aa: CASSLERSEAFF
d_call: TRBD1; clone_size: .; v_call: TRBV2; j_call: TRBJ2-5; cdr3_nt: TGTGCCAGCAGTGAGGGGGGCAGGGGGCCCCAAGAGACCCAGTACTTC; cdr3_aa: CASSEGGRGPQETQYF
d_call: .; clone_size: .; v_call: TRBV7-2; j_call: TRBJ1-1; cdr3_nt: TGTGCCAGCAGCTTAGCTACAGGGTTTACTGAAGCTTTCTTT; cdr3_aa: CASSLATGFTEAFF
d_call: .; clone_size: .; v_call: TRBV6-6; j_call: TRBJ1-1; cdr3_nt: TGTGCCAGCAGTGTAAGGGACGGGGGAGAAGCTTTCTTT; cdr3_aa: CASSVRDGGEAFF
d_call: .; clone_size: .; v_call: TRBV13; j_call: TRBJ1-2; cdr3_nt: TGTGCCAGCAGGCGGGTGGACCTCTATGGCTACACCTTC; cdr3_aa: CASRRVDLYGYTF
d_call: .; clone_size: few; v_call: TRBV5-1; j_call: TRBJ1-1; cdr3_nt: TGCGCCAGCACCCACTCGGGAGGGGGGAACACTGAAGCTTTCTTT; cdr3_aa: CASTHSGGGNTEAFF
d_call: TRBD2; clone_size: .; v_call: TRBV5-5; j_call: TRBJ2-3; cdr3_nt: TGTGCCAGCAGCTTACAGTACGGGACTAAGACAGATACGCAGTATTTT; cdr3_aa: CASSLQYGTKTDTQYF
d_call: TRBD2; clone_size: .; v_call: TRBV4-3; j_call: TRBJ2-2; cdr3_nt: TGCGCCAGCAGCCAATACCGACTAGCTACCGGGGAGCTGTTTTTT; cdr3_aa: CASSQYRLATGELFF
d_call: TRBD2; clone_size: .; v_call: TRBV12-5; j_call: TRBJ2-3; cdr3_nt: TGTGCTAGTGGTTTGGTGCGAGCGGGGCCAGAGGCAGATACGCAGTATTTT; cdr3_aa: CASGLVRAGPEADTQYF
d_call: TRBD1; clone_size: .; v_call: TRBV5-1; j_call: TRBJ1-4; cdr3_nt: TGCGCCAGCAGCCAATACCCCACAGGGGCTAATGAAAAACTGTTTTTT; cdr3_aa: CASSQYPTGANEKLFF
d_call: TRBD1; clone_size: .; v_call: TRBV5-4; j_call: TRBJ2-6; cdr3_nt: TGTGCCAGCAGCTTACCACAGGGGGCGGGCGGGGCCAACGTCCTGACTTTC; cdr3_aa: CASSLPQGAGGANVLTF
d_call: .; clone_size: once; v_call: TRBV5-1; j_call: TRBJ1-1; cdr3_nt: TGCGCCAGCAGCGAACAGGGTGTGGGCACTGAAGCTTTCTTT; cdr3_aa: CASSEQGVGTEAFF
d_call: TRBD1; clone_size: .; v_call: TRBV18; j_call: TRBJ1-2; cdr3_nt: TGTGCCAGCTCACCTGGGACAGCTAACTATGGCTACACCTTC; cdr3_aa: CASSPGTANYGYTF
d_call: .; clone_size: once; v_call: TRBV7-8; j_call: TRBJ1-2; cdr3_nt: TGTGCCAGCAGCTTATTAGCAGGGCTGTATGGCTACACCTTC; cdr3_aa: CASSLLAGLYGYTF
d_call: .; clone_size: .; v_call: TRBV20-1; j_call: TRBJ2-5; cdr3_nt: TGCAGTGCTAGACCAATGGAGACCCAGTACTTC; cdr3_aa: CSARPMETQYF
d_call: .; clone_size: once; v_call: TRBV30; j_call: TRBJ1-3; cdr3_nt: TGTGCCTGGAGTCCATCTGGAAACACCATATATTTT; cdr3_aa: CAWSPSGNTIYF
d_call: .; clone_size: .; v_call: TRBV6-5; j_call: TRBJ1-2; cdr3_nt: TGTGCCAGCAGTTACTCGCGGGGAGCTAACTATGGCTACACCTTC; cdr3_aa: CASSYSRGANYGYTF
d_call: .; clone_size: .; v_call: TRBV9; j_call: TRBJ1-3; cdr3_nt: TGTGCCAGCAGCGTAGAGGCAGGGCTCGGAAACACCATATATTTT; cdr3_aa: CASSVEAGLGNTIYF
d_call: .; clone_size: .; v_call: TRBV30; j_call: TRBJ2-7; cdr3_nt: TGTGCCTTTCGGGACGGGAGCTTCTACGAGCAGTACTTC; cdr3_aa: CAFRDGSFYEQYF
d_call: .; clone_size: few; v_call: TRBV30; j_call: TRBJ2-5; cdr3_nt: TGTGCCTGGAGTGAACAGCAAGAGACCCAGTACTTC; cdr3_aa: CAWSEQQETQYF
d_call: .; clone_size: .; v_call: TRBV19; j_call: TRBJ1-5; cdr3_nt: TGTGCCACTTCCCCACAGGACATCTCCAATCAGCCCCAGCATTTT; cdr3_aa: CATSPQDISNQPQHF
d_call: .; clone_size: few; v_call: TRBV19; j_call: TRBJ2-7; cdr3_nt: TGTGCCAGTAGTCGGGACACGGTTTGGTCCTACGAGCAGTACTTC; cdr3_aa: CASSRDTVWSYEQYF
d_call: TRBD1; clone_size: .; v_call: TRBV29-1; j_call: TRBJ1-2; cdr3_nt: TGCAGCGCCCCATCCGGGACAGGGGCTGGCTACACCTTC; cdr3_aa: CSAPSGTGAGYTF
d_call: .; clone_size: .; v_call: TRBV2; j_call: TRBJ1-5; cdr3_nt: TGTGCCAGCACCCTGTCCAGCCAGGGGATATATAGCAATCAGCCCCAGCATTTT; cdr3_aa: CASTLSSQGIYSNQPQHF
d_call: .; clone_size: .; v_call: TRBV2; j_call: TRBJ1-3; cdr3_nt: TGTGCCAGCAGTGGGGCGGGCTCTGGAAACACCATATATTTT; cdr3_aa: CASSGAGSGNTIYF
d_call: .; clone_size: .; v_call: TRBV21-1; j_call: TRBJ1-6; cdr3_nt: TGTGCCAGCAGCCCGAAAGGGCGGGAGAGGGTTAATTCACCCCTCCACTTT; cdr3_aa: CASSPKGRERVNSPLHF
d_call: .; clone_size: .; v_call: TRBV15; j_call: TRBJ1-1; cdr3_nt: TGTGCCACCAGCAGAGATAGAGAGGCCACTGAAGCTTTCTTT; cdr3_aa: CATSRDREATEAFF
d_call: TRBD2; clone_size: .; v_call: TRBV5-1; j_call: TRBJ2-7; cdr3_nt: TGCGCCAGCAGCCTAGCGGGTGATGAGCAGTACTTC; cdr3_aa: CASSLAGDEQYF
d_call: .; clone_size: .; v_call: TRBV9; j_call: TRBJ1-1; cdr3_nt: TGTGCCAGCAGGGGGGAGGGCTCCACTGAAGCTTTCTTT; cdr3_aa: CASRGEGSTEAFF
d_call: TRBD1; clone_size: .; v_call: TRBV30; j_call: TRBJ1-4; cdr3_nt: TGTGCCTGGACGGAGGGGGCTGAAAAACTGTTTTTT; cdr3_aa: CAWTEGAEKLFF
d_call: .; clone_size: once; v_call: TRBV5-4; j_call: TRBJ1-1; cdr3_nt: TGTGCCAGCAGCATACGACAGACTTTGAACACTGAAGCTTTCTTT; cdr3_aa: CASSIRQTLNTEAFF
d_call: .; clone_size: .; v_call: TRBV6-5; j_call: TRBJ1-3; cdr3_nt: TGTGCCAGCGTGGACACTTCTGTTGGAAACACCATATATTTT; cdr3_aa: CASVDTSVGNTIYF
d_call: .; clone_size: .; v_call: TRBV3-1/TRBV3-2; j_call: TRBJ2-5; cdr3_nt: TGTGCCAGCAGCCAAGATCATAGCAGGTACTTC; cdr3_aa: CASSQDHSRYF
d_call: .; clone_size: .; v_call: TRBV11-2; j_call: TRBJ1-5; cdr3_nt: TGTGCCAGCAGCGCTTTCGGGGGCAATCAGCCCCAGCATTTT; cdr3_aa: CASSAFGGNQPQHF
d_call: .; clone_size: .; v_call: TRBV5-1; j_call: TRBJ2-7; cdr3_nt: TGCGCCAGCAGCCTCGTCCCGAGCTCCTACGAGCAGTACTTC; cdr3_aa: CASSLVPSSYEQYF
d_call: TRBD1; clone_size: .; v_call: TRBV30; j_call: TRBJ1-2; cdr3_nt: TGTGCCTGGAGTGCTACAGGGGGGGTTGGCTACACCTTC; cdr3_aa: CAWSATGGVGYTF
d_call: TRBD1; clone_size: .; v_call: TRBV7-2; j_call: TRBJ2-1; cdr3_nt: TGTGCCAGCAGCGGCCGGGACAGGCTTTACAATGAGCAGTTCTTC; cdr3_aa: CASSGRDRLYNEQFF